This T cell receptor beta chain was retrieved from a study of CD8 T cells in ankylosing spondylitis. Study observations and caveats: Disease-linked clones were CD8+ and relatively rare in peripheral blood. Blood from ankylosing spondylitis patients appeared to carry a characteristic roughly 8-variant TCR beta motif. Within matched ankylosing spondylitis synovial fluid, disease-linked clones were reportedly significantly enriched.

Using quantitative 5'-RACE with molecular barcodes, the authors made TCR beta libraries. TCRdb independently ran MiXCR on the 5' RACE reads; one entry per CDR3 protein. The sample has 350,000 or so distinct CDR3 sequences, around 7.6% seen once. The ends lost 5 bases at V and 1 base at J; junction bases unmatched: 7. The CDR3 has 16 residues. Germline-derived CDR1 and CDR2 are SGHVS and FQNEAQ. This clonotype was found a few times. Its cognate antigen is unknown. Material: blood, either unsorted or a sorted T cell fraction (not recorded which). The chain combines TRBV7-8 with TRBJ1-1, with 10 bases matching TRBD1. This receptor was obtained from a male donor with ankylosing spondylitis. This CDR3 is CASSAPGQGRNTEAFF. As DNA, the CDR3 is TGTGCCAGCAGCGCCCCGGGACAGGGGAGGAACACTGAAGCTTTCTTT.